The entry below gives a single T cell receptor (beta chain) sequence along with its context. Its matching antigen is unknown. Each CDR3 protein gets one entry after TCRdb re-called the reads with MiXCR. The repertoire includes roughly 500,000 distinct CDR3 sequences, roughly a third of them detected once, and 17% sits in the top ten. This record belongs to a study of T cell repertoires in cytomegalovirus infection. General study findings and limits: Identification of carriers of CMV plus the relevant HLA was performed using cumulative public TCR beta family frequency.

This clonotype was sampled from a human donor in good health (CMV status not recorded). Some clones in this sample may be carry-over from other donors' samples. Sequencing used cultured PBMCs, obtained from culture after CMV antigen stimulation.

As DNA, the CDR3 is TGTGCCAGCTGCCTACCACAGCCGGGCAGGGGGCTTCATGGCTACACCTTC. Translation: CASCLPQPGRGLHGYTF. J is TRBJ1-2 and V is TRBV7-6; 8 bases align to TRBD1. This CDR3 spans 17 amino acids. V gave up 8 bases and J gave up 6 bases; unmatched junction bases: 20. Germline values: CDR1 SGHVS, CDR2 FNYEAQ.